Sequencing of this T cell receptor beta chain was carried out in a study of a mutant IDH1 vaccine in newly diagnosed glioma. Study background: Commencement of vaccination occurred 4-6 weeks following radiotherapy alone, or concurrently with temozolomide cycles. Patients got radiotherapy, temozolomide, or both beforehand, and most got both.

This clone was seen once. Its antigen is not known. The time point was: week 35, safety follow-up. Every vaccination contained 300 ug of the mutant IDH1 20-mer peptide and was paired with topical imiquimod. Overall study findings and caveats: The occurrence of vaccine-induced immune responses was seen in 90% to 95% of patients.

Germline assignment: CDR1 SGDLS and CDR2 YYNGEE. CDR3 length: 14 residues. V lost 0 bases and J lost 2, with 9 bases in between. Some clones are missing from TCRdb's copy, which holds only in-frame ones; the method was immunoSEQ multiplex PCR. The sample holds more than 35,000 clones, 81% seen once. The starting material was PBMCs, obtained from a glioma patient whose treatment included an IDH1 peptide vaccine. This TCR derives from a woman in her thirties or forties with glioma. Some clones in this sample may be carry-over from other donors' samples. This rearrangement joins TRBV9 to TRBJ2-7; D may be TRBD1 (6 bases). DNA for the CDR3: TGTGCCAGCAGCGTAGGGGGGCCCGCCTACGAGCAGTACTTC. It is translated as CASSVGGPAYEQYF. Complete variable domain (other parts from reference TRBV9 and TRBJ2-7): DSGVTQTPKHLITATGQRVTLRCSPRSGDLSVYWYQQSLDQGLQFLIQYYNGEERAKGNILERFSAQQFPDLHSELNLSSLELGDSALYFCASSVGGPAYEQYFGPGTRLTVT.